This entry lists 8 T cell receptor beta chains sequenced from one sample in a study of CD8+ T cells in alopecia areata. RNA extraction and reverse transcription yielded cDNA as sequencing template. Measured with immunoSEQ multiplex PCR; TCRdb has only the in-frame clones, and not every one. The sample lists 150,000 or so clones; 85% to 90% were seen once. Here the sequenced sample was CD8+ T cells sorted from blood, taken at week 0. The receptors were gathered from a human donor with alopecia areata.

This rearrangement joins TRBV27 to TRBJ2-3; D perhaps matches TRBD2 (6 bases). The length of the CDR3 is 14 residues. Germline-derived CDR1 and CDR2 are MNHEY and SMNVEV (reference sequence). The V end lost 4 bases, the J end lost 0 bases, and 8 bases lay between the germline ends. This CDR3 reads CASSWGRSTDTQYF. The CDR3 DNA reads TGTGCCAGCAGTTGGGGGAGGAGCACAGATACGCAGTATTTT.

This clone was picked up a small number of times. The chain links TRBV5-1 to TRBJ2-2; D is possibly TRBD2 (5 bases). Trimming pared 7 bases from V and 1 base from J, leaving 14 bases between. Per the germline V gene, CDR1 is SGHRS and CDR2 is YFSETQ. CDR3 length equals 15 residues. The CDR3 DNA reads TGCGCCAGCTCCCCCGGGGTAGGGAACACCGGGGAGCTGTTTTTT. It translates to CASSPGVGNTGELFF.

The chain has TRBV6-6 and TRBJ2-7; a possible D gene is TRBD2 (6 bases). V lost 6 bases, J lost 4 bases, and 10 bases lay in between. The CDR3 runs to 12 residues. The V gene's germline CDR1 is MNHNY and CDR2 SVGAGI (reference sequence). CDR3 region: CASRYSGYEQYF. CDR3 nucleotide sequence: TGTGCCAGCAGATATAGCGGATACGAGCAGTACTTC.

On this clone itself: Other DNA variants within this sample encode the same CDR3. V is TRBV7-2 and J is TRBJ2-1; D is unresolved. The V end lost 5 bases, the J end lost 6 bases, and 8 bases lay between the germline ends. CDR3 size: 12 residues. Germline assignment: CDR1 SGHTA and CDR2 FQGNSA. The CDR3 DNA sequence: TGTGCCAGCAGCCCCCCTCGCAATGAGCAGTTCTTC. Residues: CASSPPRNEQFF.

The chain couples TRBV4-1 to TRBJ2-5, with 8 bases that match TRBD1. Near its end, the DNA agrees better with TRBJ2-7, so the J call may be wrong. Germline assignment: CDR1 MGHRA and CDR2 YSYEKL. The CDR3 runs 15 residues. CDR3 in DNA: TGCGCCAGCAGCCAAGAGGGCAGGGGGCAGTACGAGCAGTACTTC. Translation gives CASSQEGRGQYEQYF.

V and J are TRBV15 and TRBJ2-1; D uncertain. Germline CDR1 LNHNV, CDR2 YYDKDF (reference sequence). V lost 8 bases and J 0 bases, leaving 8 bases between the germline ends. The CDR3 is 13 residues long. The CDR3 DNA reads as TGTGCCACCGGGGATCCCTCCTACAATGAGCAGTTCTTC. Its translation: CATGDPSYNEQFF.

The genes are TRBV5-1 and TRBJ1-1; 7 nucleotides line up with TRBD1. The CDR3 runs to 16 residues. The trim removed 3 bases at V and 3 bases at J, leaving 11 bases unmatched. The V gene's germline CDR1 is SGHRS and CDR2 YFSETQ. The CDR3 reads CASSSTGTGEDTEAFF. CDR3 in DNA: TGCGCCAGCAGCTCGACAGGGACGGGTGAAGACACTGAAGCTTTCTTT.

The V and J genes are TRBV5-5 and TRBJ2-2; no clear D gene. Germline CDR1 is SGHKS and CDR2 is YYEKEE (reference sequence). CDR3 size: 14 residues. Trimming removed 0 bases from V and 4 bases from J, with 7 bases in between. The CDR3 reads CASSLAGGTGELFF. In nucleotides, the CDR3 is TGTGCCAGCAGCTTGGCGGGCGGCACCGGGGAGCTGTTTTTT. Looking up the rest from reference TRBV5-5 and TRBJ2-2 gives the full variable domain: DAGVTQSPTHLIKTRGQQVTLRCSPISGHKSVSWYQQVLGQGPQFIFQYYEKEERGRGNFPDRFSARQFPNYSSELNVNALLLGDSALYLCASSLAGGTGELFFGEGSRLTVL.